The entry below gives a single TCR beta chain sequence along with its context. This clone's antigen is unknown. No qualities accompany the bases; no much larger clone lies one base away. Via the germline V gene, CDR1 is MDHEN and CDR2 SYDVKM. The CDR3, cysteine through phenylalanine, is 14 amino acids long. Only CDR3 DNA remains: 42 bases, in frame from the first base. Relative to germline, V is 6 bases shorter and J is 1 base shorter, with 12 bases between their ends. The source of the sample is a study of cytotoxic CD8 clonotypes in ibrutinib-treated CLL (dated by TCRdb to the early 2020s). With regard to the full study: The cohort was composed of more than ten relapsed/refractory and 15 treatment-naive patients; IGHV unmutated status was identified in some 17 patients. Responses were partial in around 24 patients and complete in 2; after median approximately 67 months follow-up, some 15 stayed in remission and some twelve progressed. Samples at response were collected after a median of about twelve months of treatment, with a range of roughly 6 to 36 months. On average, each sample yielded 250,000 to 300,000 productive templates and about 95,000 productive rearrangements. Of the 86 participants in the trial, about two dozen had longitudinal samples available. Cryopreserved peripheral blood mononuclear cells were collected before treatment, at response, and at either disease progression or sustained remission. All remission and progressive disease samples were collected while patients were still receiving ibrutinib. Summary of the overall study and its limitations: An increase in clonality was observed at ibrutinib response, with clonality remaining stable during sustained remission and falling back toward baseline at progression. Sustained-remission and progressing patients did not have matched sampling times, and lymph node repertoires were not examined. Baseline clonality was found to be higher than that of age-matched healthy donors and was strongly correlated with circulating CD8+ T-cell counts. Public clonotypes were rare and either shrank or stayed stable during treatment, and the rise in clonality at ibrutinib response reflected expansion of private clonotypes.

Explained via the paper, the time point label denotes: approximately 11 months on ibrutinib. For TCR beta library preparation, 1.5 to 2 micrograms of genomic DNA was extracted from cryopreserved PBMCs. Longitudinal blood samples from CLL patients on ibrutinib monotherapy underwent high-throughput TCR beta sequencing. The patients took part in an open-label, single-center phase 2 trial of ibrutinib monotherapy. Each clonotype received, on average, roughly 9.6x coverage in deep resolution sequencing performed on a MiSeq, where the target depth lay between 1 in 1 million and 1 in 200,000 T cells. TCR beta libraries were generated with the immunoSEQ hsTCRB Kit. For the original study's pipeline: ImmunoSEQ Data Assistant and ImmunoSEQ Analyzer were used for data analysis, and V, D and J genes were assigned according to IMGT definitions. Clonality, which ranges from 0 to 1, was calculated as one minus the normalized Shannon entropy of productive rearrangement frequencies. Only overrepresented clonotypes making up at least 0.05% of the repertoire of each patient were included in the public clonotype analysis. Approximately 13 age-matched healthy donor repertoires from immuneACCESS served as clonality controls. TCRdb's version of the immuneACCESS table is confined to in-frame rearrangements and falls short of the full clone set. An unresolved V gene accounts for under half of the shortfall where checked; the remainder is of unknown origin. Clone size and V and J calls were adopted from that table, with D and trimming inferred from the DNA. This sample is represented by tens of thousands of clones; about half of them were singletons. The ten largest account for over 25% of the sample.

The TCR originated in a human donor with chronic lymphocytic leukemia. Sequenced here: PBMCs, sampled after 12 months of ibrutinib treatment. Recombination connected TRBV28 to TRBJ1-1; no D gene is confidently identified. The CDR3 region: CASSLETANTEAFF. The base sequence is TGTGCCAGCAGCTTGGAGACGGCGAACACTGAAGCTTTCTTT.